This T cell receptor (beta chain) was documented in a study of blood T cell repertoires in COVID-19. Looking at the study overall: Acute-phase and convalescent COVID-19 samples originated in the United States, Italy and Spain.

The table came from immunoSEQ multiplex PCR; TCRdb's copy has only in-frame clones and leaves some out. This table has 300,000 to 400,000 clones, 70% to 90% appearing once. The CDR3 is 18 amino acids. V was clipped by 0 bases and J by 0 bases; unmatched bases: 8. Germline V gene lookup returns CDR1 SGDLS and CDR2 YYNGEE. Each participant's cohort was designated according to participant-reported clinical history. The sequenced material came from PBMCs or T cells enriched from blood (not recorded which). The receptor's source is a woman in her thirties or forties with acute COVID-19. The rearrangement uses TRBV9 and TRBJ2-2; 7 nucleotides line up with TRBD2. CDR3 DNA sequence: TGTGCCAGCAGCGTAGGAGTAGCGGGCCACGCGAACACCGGGGAGCTGTTTTTT. Encoded protein: CASSVGVAGHANTGELFF.